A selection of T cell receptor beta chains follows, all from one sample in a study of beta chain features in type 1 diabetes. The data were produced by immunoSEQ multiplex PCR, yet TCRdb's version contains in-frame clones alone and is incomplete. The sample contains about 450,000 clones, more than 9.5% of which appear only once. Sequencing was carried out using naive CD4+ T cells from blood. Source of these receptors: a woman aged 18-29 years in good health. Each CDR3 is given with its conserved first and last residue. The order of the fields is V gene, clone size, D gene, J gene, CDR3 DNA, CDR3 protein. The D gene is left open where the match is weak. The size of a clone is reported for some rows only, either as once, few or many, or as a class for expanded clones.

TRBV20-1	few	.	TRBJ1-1	TGCAGTGTTCGGCCGGTCACTGAAGCTTTCTTT	CSVRPVTEAFF
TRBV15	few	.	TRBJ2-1	TGTGCCACCAGCACCCTGAGGAATGAGCAGTTCTTC	CATSTLRNEQFF
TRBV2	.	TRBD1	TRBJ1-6	TGTGCCGCCAAACAGGGGGCGCTTAGTGATTCACCCCTCCACTTT	CAAKQGALSDSPLHF
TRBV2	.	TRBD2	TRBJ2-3	TGTGCCAGCCTTAGCGGGAGGGCCGCAGATACGCAGTATTTT	CASLSGRAADTQYF
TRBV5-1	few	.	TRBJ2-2	TGCGCCAGCAGCTTGGACGGCAGGGGGAACACCGGGGAGCTGTTTTTT	CASSLDGRGNTGELFF
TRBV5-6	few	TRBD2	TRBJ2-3	TGTGCCAGCAGCTTGGCGCCTAGCGGAGACACAGATACGCAGTATTTT	CASSLAPSGDTDTQYF
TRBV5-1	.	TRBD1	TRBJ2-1	TGCGCCAGCAGCATAGGACAGGGGGCGAGTGAGCAGTTCTTC	CASSIGQGASEQFF
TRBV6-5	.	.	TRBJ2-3	TGTGCCAGCAGTCGCATCCCTCTGGATACGCAGTATTTT	CASSRIPLDTQYF
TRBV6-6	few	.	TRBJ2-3	TGTGCCAGCAGTACCGCCAGGGGAGGCACAGATACGCAGTATTTT	CASSTARGGTDTQYF
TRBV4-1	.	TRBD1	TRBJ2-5	TGCGCCAGCAGCCAAGTTGTAACAGGGGAAGAGACCCAGTACTTC	CASSQVVTGEETQYF
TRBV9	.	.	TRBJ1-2	TGTGCCAGCAGCGTTCATCGGTGGCAGGGCGTCGGGGATAACTATGGCTACACCTTC	CASSVHRWQGVGDNYGYTF
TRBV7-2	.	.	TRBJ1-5	TGTGCCAGCAGCTTAGGAGCCAGAAATCAGCCCCAGCATTTT	CASSLGARNQPQHF
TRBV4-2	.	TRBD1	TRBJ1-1	TGTGCCAGCAGCCGCTTATTACAGGGGGCCGGCACTGAAGCTTTCTTT	CASSRLLQGAGTEAFF
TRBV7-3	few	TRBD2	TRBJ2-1	TGTGCCAGCAGTGAGATAGGAGGGAGGGATGAGCAGTTCTTC	CASSEIGGRDEQFF
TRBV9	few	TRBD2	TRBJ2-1	TGTGCCAGCAGCGTAGATGTAGCGGGGAATAATGAGCAGTTCTTC	CASSVDVAGNNEQFF
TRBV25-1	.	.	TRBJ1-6	TGTGCCAGCGCCCTGGCTGAGTCACCCCTCCACTTT	CASALAESPLHF
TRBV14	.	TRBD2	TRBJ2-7	TGTGCCAGCAGCCATATAGCGGGAGGGTTCTACGAGCAGTACTTC	CASSHIAGGFYEQYF
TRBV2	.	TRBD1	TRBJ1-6	TGTGCCAGCAGAGATACAGGGGGTAATTCACCCCTCCACTTT	CASRDTGGNSPLHF
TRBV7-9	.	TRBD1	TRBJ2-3	TGTGCCAGCAGTCACATCGACAGGGCTTGGGGCACAGATACGCAGTATTTT	CASSHIDRAWGTDTQYF
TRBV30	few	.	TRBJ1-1	TGTGCCTGGAGTGCCACAGGTGCCACTGAAGCTTTCTTT	CAWSATGATEAFF
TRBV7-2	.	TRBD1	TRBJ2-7	TGTGCCAGCAGACGACCGGGGACAGGGGCATACGAGCAGTACTTC	CASRRPGTGAYEQYF
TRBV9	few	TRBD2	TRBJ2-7	TGTGCCAGCTCCGCTGGGGGGGTGGACGAGCAGTACTTC	CASSAGGVDEQYF
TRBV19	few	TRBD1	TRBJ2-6	TGTGCCAGTAGCTACGGACAGGGGCGCTCTGGGGCCAACGTCCTGACTTTC	CASSYGQGRSGANVLTF
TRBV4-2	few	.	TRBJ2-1	TGTGCCAGCAGCCAAGATCTATATATGGAAACCTACAATGAGCAGTTCTTC	CASSQDLYMETYNEQFF
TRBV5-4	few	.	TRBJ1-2	TGTGCCAGCAGCCTCCAGCGGGTGTATGGCTACACCTTC	CASSLQRVYGYTF
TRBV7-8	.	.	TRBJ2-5	TGTGCCAGCAGCGCGAAGGAGACCCAGTACTTC	CASSAKETQYF
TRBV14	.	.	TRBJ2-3	TGTGCCAGCAGCCGAGAGACATATACGCAGTATTTT	CASSRETYTQYF
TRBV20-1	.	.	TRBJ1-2	TGCAGTGCTAGGACAGCTGATGGCTACACCTTC	CSARTADGYTF
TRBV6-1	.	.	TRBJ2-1	TGTGCCAGCAGTGAAAAACTGAAACACAATGAGCAGTTCTTC	CASSEKLKHNEQFF
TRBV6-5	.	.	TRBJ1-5	TGTGCCAGCAGTTACGGGCTTTATAGCAATCAGCCCCAGCATTTT	CASSYGLYSNQPQHF
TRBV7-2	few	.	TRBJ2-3	TGTGCCAGCAGCTCCTGGGAGATTAGCACAGATACGCAGTATTTT	CASSSWEISTDTQYF
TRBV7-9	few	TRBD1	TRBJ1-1	TGTGCCAGCAGCTTAGACAGGGGCTCCACTGAAGCTTTCTTT	CASSLDRGSTEAFF
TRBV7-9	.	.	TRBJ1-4	TGTGCCAGCAGCGTCGAGGGAAGGGGTAATGAAAAACTGTTTTTT	CASSVEGRGNEKLFF
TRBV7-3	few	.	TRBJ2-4	TGTGCCAGCAGCCCTACCCTTCGGGCCAAAAACATTCAGTACTTC	CASSPTLRAKNIQYF
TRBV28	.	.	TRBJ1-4	TGTGCCAGCAGGACCCTGACAACGAAGAGCGAAAAACTGTTTTTT	CASRTLTTKSEKLFF
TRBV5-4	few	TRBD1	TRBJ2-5	TGTGCCAGCAGCTTGGATTGGACAGGGGCTCTCGGGGAGACCCAGTACTTC	CASSLDWTGALGETQYF
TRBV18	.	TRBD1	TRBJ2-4	TGTGCCAGCTCCTCGACGGCAGGGGGCAGAAACGCCAAAAACATTCAGTACTTC	CASSSTAGGRNAKNIQYF
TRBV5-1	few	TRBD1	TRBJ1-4	TGCGCCAGCAGCCCGGGACAGTTAGGAGGGAAACTGTTTTTT	CASSPGQLGGKLFF
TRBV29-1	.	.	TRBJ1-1	TGCAGCGCTAAGGTAGCGCACACTGAAGCTTTCTTT	CSAKVAHTEAFF
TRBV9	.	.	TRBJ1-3	TGTGCCAGCAGCTCTGGAAACACCATATATTTT	CASSSGNTIYF
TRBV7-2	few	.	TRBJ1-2	TGTGCCAGCAGCCTTACGGGCTATGGCTACACCTTC	CASSLTGYGYTF
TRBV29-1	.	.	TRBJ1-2	TGCAGCGTTGAAGGTCGAGATCGGGGGGAATCAAACTATGGCTACACCTTC	CSVEGRDRGESNYGYTF
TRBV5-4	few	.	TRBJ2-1	TGTGCCAGCAGCTCCACCTACAATGAGCAGTTCTTC	CASSSTYNEQFF
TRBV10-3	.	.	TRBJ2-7	TGTGCCATCAGTGAGTGGCGGTTAAGGTCCTACGAGCAGTACTTC	CAISEWRLRSYEQYF
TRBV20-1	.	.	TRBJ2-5	TGCAGTGCGGCCGAAGAGACCCAGTACTTC	CSAAEETQYF
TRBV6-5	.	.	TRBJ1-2	TGTGCCAGCAGTTACTCCTCCGGGATACGGCCGTATGGCTACACCTTC	CASSYSSGIRPYGYTF
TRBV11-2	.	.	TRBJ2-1	TGTGCCAGCAGCGCCGGCTTAAGCTCCTACAATGAGCAGTTCTTC	CASSAGLSSYNEQFF
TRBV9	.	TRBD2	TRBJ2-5	TGTGCCAGCAGCGTAGAGGGAGCGGGAGCTTCGGAGACCCAGTACTTC	CASSVEGAGASETQYF
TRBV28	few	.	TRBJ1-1	TGTGCCAGCAGTTTCCTCACAGGCCTCATGAACACTGAAGCTTTCTTT	CASSFLTGLMNTEAFF
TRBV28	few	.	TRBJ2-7	TGTGCCAGCAGTAGGAGGACCCTCCGGACCTCCGAGCAGTACTTC	CASSRRTLRTSEQYF
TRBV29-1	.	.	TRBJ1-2	TGCAGCGTTCCGGGACAAAATGGGGCTGGTGGCTACACCTTC	CSVPGQNGAGGYTF
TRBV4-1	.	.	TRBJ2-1	TGCGCCAGCAGCCGGAGGACTGGCGCTGACAATGAGCAGTTCTTC	CASSRRTGADNEQFF
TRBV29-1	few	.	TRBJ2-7	TGCAGCGTTTGGGGTACGGGGGAGCAGTACTTC	CSVWGTGEQYF
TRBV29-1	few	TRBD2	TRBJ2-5	TGCAGCGTTGACTCCCGGGGGGGGTACCAAGAGACCCAGTACTTC	CSVDSRGGYQETQYF
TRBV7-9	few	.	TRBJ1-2	TGTGCCAGCAGTTCGAATAATGGGGGCTACTATGGCTACACCTTC	CASSSNNGGYYGYTF
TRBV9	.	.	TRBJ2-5	TGTGCCAGCAGCGTGGGGACCCTCGTGGGGACCCAGTACTTC	CASSVGTLVGTQYF
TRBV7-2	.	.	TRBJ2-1	TGTGCCAGCTCCGGGGGTTCCGGCCCCTACAATGAGCAGTTCTTC	CASSGGSGPYNEQFF
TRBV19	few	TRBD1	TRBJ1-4	TGTGCCAGTAGAATAGGACAGGCTCAAGGTGAAAAACTGTTTTTT	CASRIGQAQGEKLFF